This T cell receptor beta chain was sequenced during a study of glioma-infiltrating T cells. Amplification of TCR alpha and beta CDR3 regions from RNA used iRepertoire nested multiplex PCR. One-step reverse transcription and amplification started from about 100-400 ng of tissue mRNA or PBMC total RNA. MiXCR was run by TCRdb on the multiplex PCR reads, yielding one entry per CDR3 protein. The profile shows tens of thousands of distinct CDR3 sequences, approximately 40% of them singletons. Overall study results and limits: Very few CDR3 sequences were shared between tissue and blood. Tissue-blood divergence was below expectation in non-neoplastic patients, above in gliomas.

Of note for this clonotype: No antigen is known for it.

The sequenced sample was glioma tissue, nonneoplastic brain tissue, or PBMCs (not recorded which). The sequence was collected from a human donor with low-grade glioma or glioblastoma, undergoing nonglioma brain surgery, or in good health (not recorded which).

The CDR3 region is CASSYLARSQETQYF. The CDR3 DNA reads as TGTGCCAGCAGTTACCTGGCTAGGTCACAAGAGACCCAGTACTTC. The gene calls are TRBV6-2 or TRBV6-3 and TRBJ2-5; D is unclear. This CDR3 region has 15 residues. Trimming took 2 bases from V and 2 from J, leaving 12 bases between them. The V gene's germline CDR1 is MNHEY and CDR2 SVGEGT.